The sequence of this T cell receptor (beta chain) was determined in a study of OX40 agonist ivuxolimab in advanced cancers. The V and J ends lost 6 bases and 5 bases respectively, with 8 bases between them. CDR1 and CDR2 from the germline V gene are ENHRY and SYGVKD. CDR3 length equals 11 residues. Sequencing used immunoSEQ multiplex PCR; TCRdb keeps in-frame clones, though not all of them. The repertoire holds around 99,000 clones, almost 90% seen once, with more than 0.15% in the top ten. This sequence was found in an adult with an advanced solid tumor such as melanoma, head and neck, liver or kidney cancer. This chain connects TRBV10-3 to TRBJ2-7; D unresolved. Source: CD4+ or CD8+ T cells sorted from blood, taken in a trial of the OX40 agonist ivuxolimab. In DNA form, the CDR3 reads TGTGCCATCAGGACACGGGACGAGCAGTACTTC. Protein product: CAIRTRDEQYF.